What follows describes a single T cell receptor (beta chain). Its antigen is as yet unknown. An amount of RNA that ranged from roughly 0.5 to 1 ug was reverse transcribed with random hexamers. Amplification of TCR beta CDR3 by immunoSEQ multiplex PCR spanned 54 Vbeta and 13 Jbeta. TCRdb re-called the immunoSEQ multiplex PCR reads through MiXCR, storing one row per CDR3 protein. In the table there are roughly 60,000 distinct CDR3 sequences, more than 90% of which are singletons. The data derive from a study of CD8 T cells in Susac syndrome. TCR beta was sequenced from blood CD8+ and CD4+ T cells. TEMRA cells were FACS-enriched, and CD8+ and CD4+ T cells were isolated negatively. The CDR3 has 13 amino acids. V lost 6 bases and J 5 bases, leaving 14 bases between the germline ends. Study findings and constraints: That the number of individuals in its TCR sequencing and HLA analysis was relatively small was acknowledged by the study.

This receptor was taken from a human donor in good health. The sample consisted of CD8+ T cells from PBMCs. The rearrangement joins TRBV12-3 or TRBV12-4 to TRBJ2-7; the D gene is possibly TRBD1 (6 bases). This CDR3 reads CASRPETGHEQYF. As DNA, the CDR3 is TGTGCCAGCAGGCCCGAGACAGGTCACGAGCAGTACTTC.